These T cell receptor beta chains were read from a single sample in a study of T cells in Graves' hyperthyroidism and ophthalmopathy. MiXCR, run by TCRdb on the multiplex PCR reads, gives a single entry per CDR3 protein. The sample comprises around 350,000 distinct CDR3 sequences, roughly 25% of which are singletons, and more than 60% rests with the top ten. The material sequenced was blood. The receptors stem from a man between 45 and 60 years old with Graves' hyperthyroidism. Each CDR3 is given without its conserved first and last residue.

v_call	j_call	cdr3_aa
TRBV11-2	TRBJ2-4	ASRETGGENIQY
TRBV3-1	TRBJ2-1	ASSQDFAGHNEQF
TRBV12-3/TRBV12-4	TRBJ2-5	ASSLADNHGETQY
TRBV6-5	TRBJ2-3	ASSYKREGHDTQY
TRBV20-1	TRBJ2-1	SAEGRYDEQF
TRBV2	TRBJ2-3	ASSPLAGGTDTHY
TRBV18	TRBJ1-5	ASSPKGRSNQPQH
TRBV12-3/TRBV12-4	TRBJ2-1	ASSPIAVSYNEQF
TRBV5-1	TRBJ2-7	ASSLEGPTYSYEQY
TRBV11-3	TRBJ2-1	ASSLRLAGAVEQF
TRBV7-3	TRBJ1-6	ASSQGQFNSPLH
TRBV20-1	TRBJ2-1	SARKTSGPYNEQF
TRBV29-1	TRBJ2-3	SVAGTSTDTQY
TRBV27	TRBJ2-1	ASSFGQGVDNEQF
TRBV6-1	TRBJ2-1	ASRTGTSGRFKLDYNEQF
TRBV7-7	TRBJ2-2	ASSPGAGGAGELF
TRBV24-1	TRBJ2-5	ATSDRDETQY
TRBV11-3	TRBJ1-2	ASTSRGAVDYT
TRBV6-2/TRBV6-3	TRBJ2-3	ASSYPGAGTDTQY
TRBV19	TRBJ2-7	ASSLAHSYEQY